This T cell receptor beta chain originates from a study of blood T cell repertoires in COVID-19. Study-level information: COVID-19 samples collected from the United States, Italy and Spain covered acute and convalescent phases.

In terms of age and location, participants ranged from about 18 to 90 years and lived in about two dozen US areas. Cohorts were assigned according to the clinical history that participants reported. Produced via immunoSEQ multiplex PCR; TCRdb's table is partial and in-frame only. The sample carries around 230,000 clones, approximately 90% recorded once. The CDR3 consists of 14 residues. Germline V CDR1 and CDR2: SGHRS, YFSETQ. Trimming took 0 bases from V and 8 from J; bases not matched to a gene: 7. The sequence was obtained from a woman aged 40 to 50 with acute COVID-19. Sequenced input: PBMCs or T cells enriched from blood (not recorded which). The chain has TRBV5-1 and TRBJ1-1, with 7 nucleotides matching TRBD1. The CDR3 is CASSLVRGNGEAFF. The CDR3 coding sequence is TGCGCCAGCAGCTTGGTCAGGGGGAATGGGGAAGCTTTCTTT. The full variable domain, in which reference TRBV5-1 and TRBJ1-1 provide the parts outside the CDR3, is KAGVTQTPRYLIKTRGQQVTLSCSPISGHRSVSWYQQTPGQGLQFLFEYFSETQRNKGNFPGRFSGRQFSNSRSEMNVSTLELGDSALYLCASSLVRGNGEAFFGQGTRLTVV.